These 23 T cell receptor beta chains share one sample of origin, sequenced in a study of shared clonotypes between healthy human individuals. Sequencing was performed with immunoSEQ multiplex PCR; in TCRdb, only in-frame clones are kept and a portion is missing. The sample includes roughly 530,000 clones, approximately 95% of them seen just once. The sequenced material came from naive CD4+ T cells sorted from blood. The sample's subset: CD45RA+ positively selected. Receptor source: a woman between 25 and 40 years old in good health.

This CDR3 reads CATSYMRSRADTQYF. CDR3 coding DNA: TGTGCCACCAGTTATATGCGGTCGAGGGCAGATACGCAGTATTTT. The rearrangement links TRBV15 to TRBJ2-3; a weak D match, TRBD2 (5 bases). Looked up from germline, CDR1 is LNHNV and CDR2 is YYDKDF (reference sequence). With 6 bases removed from V and 4 bases from J, the gap between germline ends came to 17 bases. There are 15 residues in the CDR3.

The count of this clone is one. The CDR3 DNA is TGTGCCAGCAGCGTAGAAGCAGGGGGGGACACCATATATTTT. Protein: CASSVEAGGDTIYF. The V gene is TRBV9, the J gene TRBJ1-3; TRBD1 aligns across 7 bases. The CDR3 is made up of 14 amino acids. Per the germline V gene, CDR1 is SGDLS and CDR2 is YYNGEE. J was trimmed by 8 bases and V by 0 bases; bases with no gene match: 5.

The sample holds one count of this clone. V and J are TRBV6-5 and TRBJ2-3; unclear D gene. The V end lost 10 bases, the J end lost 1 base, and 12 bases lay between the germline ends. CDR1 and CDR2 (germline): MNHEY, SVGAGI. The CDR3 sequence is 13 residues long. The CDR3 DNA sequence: TGTGCCACCCGAGTTGACGGCACAGATACGCAGTATTTT. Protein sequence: CATRVDGTDTQYF.

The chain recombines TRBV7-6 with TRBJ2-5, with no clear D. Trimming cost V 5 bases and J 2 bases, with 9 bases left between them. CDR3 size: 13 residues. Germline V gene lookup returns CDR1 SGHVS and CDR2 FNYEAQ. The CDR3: CASSPNKQETQYF. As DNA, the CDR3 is TGTGCCAGCAGCCCTAACAAACAAGAGACCCAGTACTTC.

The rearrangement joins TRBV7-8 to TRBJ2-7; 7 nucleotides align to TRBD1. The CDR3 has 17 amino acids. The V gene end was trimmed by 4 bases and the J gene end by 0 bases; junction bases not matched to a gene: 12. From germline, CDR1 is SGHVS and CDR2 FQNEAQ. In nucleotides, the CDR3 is TGTGCCAGCAGCTACCCCCACCCCGGGACAGACTCCTACGAGCAGTACTTC. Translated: CASSYPHPGTDSYEQYF. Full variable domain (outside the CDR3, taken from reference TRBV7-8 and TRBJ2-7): GAGVSQSPRYKVAKRGQDVALRCDPISGHVSLFWYQQALGQGPEFLTYFQNEAQLDKSGLPSDRFFAERPEGSVSTLKIQRTQQEDSAVYLCASSYPHPGTDSYEQYFGPGTRLTVT.

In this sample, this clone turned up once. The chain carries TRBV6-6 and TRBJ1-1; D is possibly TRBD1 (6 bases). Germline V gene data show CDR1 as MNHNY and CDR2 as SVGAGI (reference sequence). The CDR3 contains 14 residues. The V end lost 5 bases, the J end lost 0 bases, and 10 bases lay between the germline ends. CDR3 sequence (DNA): TGTGCCAGCAGTCCTAGGGGGGTGAACACTGAAGCTTTCTTT. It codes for CASSPRGVNTEAFF.

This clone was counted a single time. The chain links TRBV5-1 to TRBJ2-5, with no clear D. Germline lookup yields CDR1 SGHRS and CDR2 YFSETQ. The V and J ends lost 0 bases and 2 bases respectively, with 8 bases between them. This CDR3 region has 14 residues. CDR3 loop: CASSLGGRQETQYF. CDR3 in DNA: TGCGCCAGCAGCTTGGGGGGTCGTCAAGAGACCCAGTACTTC. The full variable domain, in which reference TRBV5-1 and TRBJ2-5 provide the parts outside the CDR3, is KAGVTQTPRYLIKTRGQQVTLSCSPISGHRSVSWYQQTPGQGLQFLFEYFSETQRNKGNFPGRFSGRQFSNSRSEMNVSTLELGDSALYLCASSLGGRQETQYFGPGTRLLVL.

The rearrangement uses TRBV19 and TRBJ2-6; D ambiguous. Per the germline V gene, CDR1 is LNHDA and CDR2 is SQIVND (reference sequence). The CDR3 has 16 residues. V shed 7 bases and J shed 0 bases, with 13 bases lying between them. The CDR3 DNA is TGTGCCAGTACCATGGGTCGGCTCTCTGGGGCCAACGTCCTGACTTTC. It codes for CASTMGRLSGANVLTF.

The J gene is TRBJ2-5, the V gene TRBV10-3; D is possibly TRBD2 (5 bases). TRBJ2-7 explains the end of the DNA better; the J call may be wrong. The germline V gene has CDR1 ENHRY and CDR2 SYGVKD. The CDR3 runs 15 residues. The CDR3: CAISEVERSLYEQYF. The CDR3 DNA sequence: TGTGCCATCAGTGAGGTGGAGCGGAGCCTCTACGAGCAGTACTTC.

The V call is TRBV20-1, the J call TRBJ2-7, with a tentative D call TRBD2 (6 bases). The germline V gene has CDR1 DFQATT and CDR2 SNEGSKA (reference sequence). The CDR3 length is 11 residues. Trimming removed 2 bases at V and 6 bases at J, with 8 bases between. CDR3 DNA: TGCAGTGCTAGATTAGCGGTCGAGCAGTACTTC. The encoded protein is CSARLAVEQYF.

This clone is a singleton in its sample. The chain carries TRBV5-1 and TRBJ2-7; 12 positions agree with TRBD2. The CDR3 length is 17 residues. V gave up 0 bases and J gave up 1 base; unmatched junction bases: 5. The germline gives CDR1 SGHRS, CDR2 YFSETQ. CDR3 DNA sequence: TGCGCCAGCAGCTTGGAGATGGGACTAGCGGGTTCCTACGAGCAGTACTTC. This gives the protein CASSLEMGLAGSYEQYF. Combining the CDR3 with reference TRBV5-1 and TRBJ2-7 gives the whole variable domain KAGVTQTPRYLIKTRGQQVTLSCSPISGHRSVSWYQQTPGQGLQFLFEYFSETQRNKGNFPGRFSGRQFSNSRSEMNVSTLELGDSALYLCASSLEMGLAGSYEQYFGPGTRLTVT.

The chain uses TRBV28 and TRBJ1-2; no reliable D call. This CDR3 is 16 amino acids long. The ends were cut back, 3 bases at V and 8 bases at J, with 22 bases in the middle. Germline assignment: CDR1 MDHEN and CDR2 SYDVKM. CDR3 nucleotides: TGTGCCAGCAGTTTGTCACCCCTGAGCGGGGTCGAGGGCTACACCTTC. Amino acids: CASSLSPLSGVEGYTF.

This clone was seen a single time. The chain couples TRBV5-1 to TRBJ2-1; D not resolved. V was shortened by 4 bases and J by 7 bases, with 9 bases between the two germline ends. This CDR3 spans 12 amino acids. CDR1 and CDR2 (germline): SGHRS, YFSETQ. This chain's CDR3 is CASSPHRNEQFF. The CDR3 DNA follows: TGCGCCAGCAGCCCCCACCGTAATGAGCAGTTCTTC.

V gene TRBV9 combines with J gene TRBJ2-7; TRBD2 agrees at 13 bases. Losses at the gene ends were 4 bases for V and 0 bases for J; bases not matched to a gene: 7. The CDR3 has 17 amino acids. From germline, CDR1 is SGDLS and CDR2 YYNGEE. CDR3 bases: TGTGCCAGCAGCCTCGGGGGACTAGCGGGGAGCTCCTACGAGCAGTACTTC. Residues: CASSLGGLAGSSYEQYF.

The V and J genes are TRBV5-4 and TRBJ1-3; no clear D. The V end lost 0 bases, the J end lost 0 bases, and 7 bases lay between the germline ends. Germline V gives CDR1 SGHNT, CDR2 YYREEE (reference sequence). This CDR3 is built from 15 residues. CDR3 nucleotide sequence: TGTGCCAGCAGCTTGGATCCAGCCTCTGGAAACACCATATATTTT. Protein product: CASSLDPASGNTIYF.

CDR3 sequence (DNA): TGCGCCAGCAGAGGGGCTCTAACGGAGGGAACAGGAGGAACCGGGGAGCTGTTTTTT. Protein: CASRGALTEGTGGTGELFF. This chain links TRBV10-2 with TRBJ2-2, with a possible D match to TRBD2 (6 bases). From germline, CDR1 is WSHSY and CDR2 SAAADI. V gave up 6 bases and J gave up 5 bases, with 28 bases separating them. The CDR3 is 19 residues long.

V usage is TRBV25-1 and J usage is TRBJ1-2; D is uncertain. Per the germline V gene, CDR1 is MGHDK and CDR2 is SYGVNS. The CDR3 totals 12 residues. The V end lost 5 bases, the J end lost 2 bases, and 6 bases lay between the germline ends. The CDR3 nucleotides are TGTGCCAGCAGTTCCGAAAACTATGGCTACACCTTC. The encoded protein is CASSSENYGYTF.

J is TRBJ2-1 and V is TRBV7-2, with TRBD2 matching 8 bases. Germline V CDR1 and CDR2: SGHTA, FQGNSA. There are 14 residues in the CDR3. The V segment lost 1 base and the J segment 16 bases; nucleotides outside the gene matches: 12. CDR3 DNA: TGTGCCAGCAGCTTAGAGACCCGCGGGAGGCCCTTTTTCTTC. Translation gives CASSLETRGRPFFF.

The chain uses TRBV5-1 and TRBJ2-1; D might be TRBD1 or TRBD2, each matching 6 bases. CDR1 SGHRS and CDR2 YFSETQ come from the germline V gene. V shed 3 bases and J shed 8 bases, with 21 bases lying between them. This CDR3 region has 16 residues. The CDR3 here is CASSSTGTQRGDEQFF. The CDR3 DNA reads TGCGCCAGCAGCTCGACCGGGACTCAGAGGGGGGATGAGCAGTTCTTC.

The CDR3: CASSQLFLLAGDNEQFF. For the CDR3, the DNA is TGCGCCAGCAGCCAACTCTTTTTACTAGCGGGAGACAATGAGCAGTTCTTC. This chain connects TRBV4-1 to TRBJ2-1; TRBD2 agrees at 11 bases. With 2 bases clipped from V and 5 bases from J, the junction kept 8 bases outside the gene matches. This CDR3 has 17 residues. The V gene's germline CDR1 is MGHRA and CDR2 YSYEKL.

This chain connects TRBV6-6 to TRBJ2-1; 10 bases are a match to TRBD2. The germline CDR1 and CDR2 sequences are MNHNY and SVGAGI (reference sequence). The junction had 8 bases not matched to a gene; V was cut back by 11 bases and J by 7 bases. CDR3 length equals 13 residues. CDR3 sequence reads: CALGLAEGNEQFF. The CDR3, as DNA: TGTGCCCTAGGACTAGCGGAGGGGAATGAGCAGTTCTTC.

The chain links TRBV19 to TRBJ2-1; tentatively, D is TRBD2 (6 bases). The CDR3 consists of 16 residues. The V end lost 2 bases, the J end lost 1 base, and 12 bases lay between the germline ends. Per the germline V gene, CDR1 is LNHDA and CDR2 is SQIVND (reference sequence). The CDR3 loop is CASSIWRGTSYNEQFF. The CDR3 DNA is TGTGCCAGTAGTATATGGCGGGGAACGTCCTACAATGAGCAGTTCTTC.

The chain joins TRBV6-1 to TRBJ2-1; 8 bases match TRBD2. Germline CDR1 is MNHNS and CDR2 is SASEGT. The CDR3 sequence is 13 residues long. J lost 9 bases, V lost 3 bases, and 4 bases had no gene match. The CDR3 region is CASSDVLAGEQFF. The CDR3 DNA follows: TGTGCCAGCAGTGACGTCCTAGCGGGTGAGCAGTTCTTC.